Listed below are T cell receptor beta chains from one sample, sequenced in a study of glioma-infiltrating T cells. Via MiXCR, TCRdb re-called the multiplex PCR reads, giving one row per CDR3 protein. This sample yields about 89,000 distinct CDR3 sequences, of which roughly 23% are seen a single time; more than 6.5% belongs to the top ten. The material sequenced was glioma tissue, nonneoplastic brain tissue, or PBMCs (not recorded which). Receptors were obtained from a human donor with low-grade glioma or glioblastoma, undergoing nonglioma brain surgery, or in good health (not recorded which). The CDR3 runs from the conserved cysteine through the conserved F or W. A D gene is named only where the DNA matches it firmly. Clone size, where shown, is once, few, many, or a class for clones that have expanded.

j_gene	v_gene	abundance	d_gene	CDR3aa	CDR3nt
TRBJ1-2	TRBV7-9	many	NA	CASSLVLGSGYGYTF	TGTGCCAGCAGCTTAGTCTTGGGGTCTGGCTATGGCTACACCTTC
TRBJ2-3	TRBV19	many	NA	CASSVIRGRALDTQYF	TGTGCCAGTAGTGTCATACGGGGGAGAGCGCTTGATACGCAGTATTTT
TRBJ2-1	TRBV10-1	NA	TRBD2	CASGPSGSLSYNEQFF	TGCGCCAGCGGGCCTAGCGGGAGTCTTTCCTACAATGAGCAGTTCTTC
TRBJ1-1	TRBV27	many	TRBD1	CASSFRGENTEAFF	TGTGCCAGCAGTTTCAGGGGGGAGAACACTGAAGCTTTCTTT
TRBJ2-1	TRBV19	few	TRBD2	CASRGTSYYYNEQFF	TGTGCCAGTAGAGGGACTAGCTATTACTACAATGAGCAGTTCTTC
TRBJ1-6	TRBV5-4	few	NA	CASSLLGEDSPLHF	TGTGCCAGCAGCTTATTAGGGGAGGATTCACCCCTCCACTTT
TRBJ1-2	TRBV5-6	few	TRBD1	CASSFDRGWAGYTF	TGTGCCAGCAGCTTTGACAGGGGTTGGGCTGGCTACACCTTC
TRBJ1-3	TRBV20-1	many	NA	CSASETVGNTIYF	TGCAGTGCTAGTGAGACAGTTGGAAACACCATATATTTT
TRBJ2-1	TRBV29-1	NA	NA	CSARDFGEGDEQFF	TGCAGCGCTAGGGACTTCGGCGAGGGCGATGAGCAGTTCTTC
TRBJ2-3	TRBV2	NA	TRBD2	CASSVGGGSTDTQYF	TGTGCCAGCAGTGTAGGCGGGGGTTCCACAGATACGCAGTATTTT
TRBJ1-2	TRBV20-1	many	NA	CSAKGGPRVNYGYTF	TGCAGTGCGAAGGGGGGGCCGAGGGTTAACTATGGCTACACCTTC
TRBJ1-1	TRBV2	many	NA	CASREQGSGAEAFF	TGTGCCAGCAGAGAACAGGGTAGTGGGGCTGAAGCTTTCTTT
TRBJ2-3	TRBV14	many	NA	CASSPFLQRADTDTQYF	TGTGCCAGCAGCCCCTTTCTCCAGCGGGCGGACACAGATACGCAGTATTTT
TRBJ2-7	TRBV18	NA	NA	CASSPEGRSSYEQYF	TGTGCCAGCTCACCTGAGGGGAGGTCCTCCTACGAGCAGTACTTC
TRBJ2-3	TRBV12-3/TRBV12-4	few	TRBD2	CASSLSGRAQDTQYF	TGTGCCAGCAGTCTCAGCGGGAGGGCTCAAGATACGCAGTATTTT
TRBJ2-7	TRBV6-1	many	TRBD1	CASTRQGMHEQYF	TGTGCCAGCACCAGACAGGGAATGCACGAGCAGTACTTC
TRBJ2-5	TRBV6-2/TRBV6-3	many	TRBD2	CASRIAGGKETQYF	TGTGCCAGCAGGATCGCGGGGGGGAAAGAGACCCAGTACTTC
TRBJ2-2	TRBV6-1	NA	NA	CAGRTTSTGELFF	TGTGCCGGCAGGACTACCAGCACCGGGGAGCTGTTTTTT
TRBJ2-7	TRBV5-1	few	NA	CASSLTGRLYEQYF	TGCGCCAGCAGCTTGACTGGACGGCTCTACGAGCAGTACTTC
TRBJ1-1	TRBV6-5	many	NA	CASSYAGTEAFF	TGTGCCAGCAGTTACGCAGGCACTGAAGCTTTCTTT
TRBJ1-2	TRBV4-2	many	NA	CASSQEQGINYGYTF	TGTGCCAGCAGCCAAGAGCAAGGGATTAACTATGGCTACACCTTC
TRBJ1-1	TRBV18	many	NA	CASSPKTGNTEAFF	TGTGCCAGCTCACCAAAAACGGGGAACACTGAAGCTTTCTTT
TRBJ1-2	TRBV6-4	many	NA	CASSVYVGEDYGYTF	TGTGCCAGCAGTGTTTATGTCGGGGAGGACTATGGCTACACCTTC
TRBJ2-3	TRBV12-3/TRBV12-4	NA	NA	CASSLFGGSTDTQYF	TGTGCCAGCAGTTTATTTGGGGGAAGCACAGATACGCAGTATTTT
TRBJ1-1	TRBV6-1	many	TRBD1	CASNMGQITEAFF	TGTGCCAGCAATATGGGACAGATCACTGAAGCTTTCTTT
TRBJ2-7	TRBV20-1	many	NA	CSAIDRTNTYEQYF	TGCAGTGCCATTGACAGGACCAATACCTACGAGCAGTACTTC
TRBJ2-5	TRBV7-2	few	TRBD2	CASSRGERGSQETQYF	TGTGCCAGCAGTCGGGGCGAGCGGGGGAGCCAAGAGACCCAGTACTTC
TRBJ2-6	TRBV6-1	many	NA	CASSGQSLSGANVLTF	TGTGCCAGCAGCGGACAGTCCCTTTCTGGGGCCAACGTCCTGACTTTC
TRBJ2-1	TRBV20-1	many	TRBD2	CSASSLAGGGYNEQFF	TGCAGTGCTAGTAGTCTAGCGGGGGGTGGCTACAATGAGCAGTTCTTC
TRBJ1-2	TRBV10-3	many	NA	CAISERVGGQVYGYTF	TGTGCCATCAGTGAGCGGGTTGGCGGGCAGGTCTATGGCTACACCTTC
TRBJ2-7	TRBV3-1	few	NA	CASSPKGYYGQYF	TGTGCCAGCAGCCCCAAGGGTTACTACGGGCAGTACTTC
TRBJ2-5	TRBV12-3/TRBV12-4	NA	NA	CASSFQGYETQYF	TGTGCCAGCAGTTTCCAGGGTTATGAGACCCAGTACTTC
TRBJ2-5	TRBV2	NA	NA	CASSVGQGGMAETQYF	TGTGCCAGCAGTGTAGGACAGGGAGGGATGGCAGAGACCCAGTACTTC
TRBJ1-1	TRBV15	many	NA	CATEGTQTLNTEAFF	TGTGCCACCGAAGGGACCCAGACCTTGAACACTGAAGCTTTCTTT
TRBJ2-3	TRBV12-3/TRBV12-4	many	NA	CASSPRGLRPTDTQYF	TGTGCCAGCAGTCCAAGGGGACTCAGACCCACAGATACGCAGTATTTT
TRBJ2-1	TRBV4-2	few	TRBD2	CASSQDPLADYNEQFF	TGTGCCAGCAGCCAAGACCCTCTAGCGGACTACAATGAGCAGTTCTTC
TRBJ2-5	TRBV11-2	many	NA	CASSNTLGVPRTQYF	TGTGCCAGCAGCAATACCTTGGGGGTACCTCGGACCCAGTACTTC
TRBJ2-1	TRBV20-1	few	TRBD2	CSAPKRGNDDEQFF	TGCAGTGCTCCCAAGCGGGGGAATGATGATGAGCAGTTCTTC
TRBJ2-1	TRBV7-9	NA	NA	CASTPPGQEYYNEQFF	TGTGCCAGCACCCCCCCTGGACAAGAATACTACAATGAGCAGTTCTTC
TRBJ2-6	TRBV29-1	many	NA	CSVSGTGANVLTF	TGCAGCGTTTCAGGGACTGGGGCCAACGTCCTGACTTTC